The rows below give T cell receptor beta chains drawn from one sample of a study of OX40 agonist ivuxolimab in advanced cancers. Sequenced by immunoSEQ multiplex PCR; TCRdb stores in-frame clones only, minus some. The sample has some 43,000 clones, about 87% seen once; the top ten hold 35% to 40%. Sequences were derived from CD4+ or CD8+ T cells sorted from blood, sampled in a trial of the OX40 agonist ivuxolimab. The receptors shown here come from an adult with an advanced solid tumor such as melanoma, head and neck, liver or kidney cancer. CDR3s include the opening cysteine and the closing phenylalanine or tryptophan. The D gene is left open where the match is weak. A row's size may be missing; if present it is once, few, many or a size class.

abundance	v_gene	j_gene	d_gene	CDR3nt	CDR3aa
NA	TRBV6-4	TRBJ1-2	NA	TGTGCCAGCAGTTCCTCCGGGGCAGGGATCTATGGCTACACCTTC	CASSSSGAGIYGYTF
NA	TRBV6-1	TRBJ2-3	NA	TGTGCCAGCAGTGGTCCTAGCACAGATACGCAGTATTTT	CASSGPSTDTQYF
NA	TRBV6-6	TRBJ2-7	NA	TGTGCCAGCAGTTACTCACGACTCGAGCAGTACTTC	CASSYSRLEQYF
NA	TRBV6-4	TRBJ1-4	TRBD1	TGTGCCAGCATACAGGGGGGGGTATCAACTAATGAAAAACTGTTTTTT	CASIQGGVSTNEKLFF
NA	TRBV28	TRBJ1-3	NA	TGTGCCAGCAGTTTACGGGGGGCATCGGGAAACACCATATATTTT	CASSLRGASGNTIYF
NA	TRBV5-1	TRBJ1-1	NA	TGCGCCAGCAGCTTGGTAGCGGGAAACACTGAAGCTTTCTTT	CASSLVAGNTEAFF
NA	TRBV19	TRBJ2-4	TRBD2	TGTGCCAGTACCGGGACTAGCTCGGCCAAAAACATTCAGTACTTC	CASTGTSSAKNIQYF
NA	TRBV18	TRBJ1-2	NA	TGTGCCAGCTCACCACCAGTGGGGGGCGCGGCCTATGGCTACACCTTC	CASSPPVGGAAYGYTF
NA	TRBV19	TRBJ1-5	NA	TGTGCCAGTAGTTCGGCAGTCAATCAGCCCCAGCATTTT	CASSSAVNQPQHF
NA	TRBV5-1	TRBJ2-2	NA	TGCGCCAGCAGCTTGGAAGGGCCCACGAACACCGGGGAGCTGTTTTTT	CASSLEGPTNTGELFF
NA	TRBV2	TRBJ1-3	NA	TGTGCCAGCAGTGACAGGTTTCGCTCTGGAAACACCATATATTTT	CASSDRFRSGNTIYF
NA	TRBV18	TRBJ1-2	NA	TGTGCCAGCTCACCACTTACAGGGTTCTATGGCTACACCTTC	CASSPLTGFYGYTF
NA	TRBV29-1	TRBJ2-2	NA	TGCAGCGTTCAGGGACGGGACACCGGGGAGCTGTTTTTT	CSVQGRDTGELFF
NA	TRBV18	TRBJ1-3	NA	TGTGCCAGCTCCCCCCGGGACAACTCTGGAAACACCATATATTTT	CASSPRDNSGNTIYF
NA	TRBV5-4	TRBJ2-7	NA	TGTGCCAGCAGCCGGGACCTCTACGAGCAGTACTTC	CASSRDLYEQYF
NA	TRBV4-1	TRBJ2-5	NA	TGCGCCAGCAGCCGAATGCTGGGGTTACAAGAGACCCAGTACTTC	CASSRMLGLQETQYF
few	TRBV28	TRBJ2-5	NA	TGTGCCAGCAATCCTCCGGGGGGCGTGAAGACCCAGTACTTC	CASNPPGGVKTQYF
NA	TRBV5-1	TRBJ2-7	NA	TGCGCCAGCAGCCCCGGTAGCGCCGACGAGCAGTACTTC	CASSPGSADEQYF
NA	TRBV28	TRBJ1-1	NA	TGTGCCAGCAGTTTACCAGAGACTATGGTAGAAGCTTTCTTT	CASSLPETMVEAFF
NA	TRBV5-4	TRBJ1-4	NA	TGTGCCAGCAGCTTGATAAATGAAAAACTGTTTTTT	CASSLINEKLFF
NA	TRBV6-5	TRBJ2-3	NA	TGTGCCAGCAGGGGGGCTGGGTTTACGCATACGCAGTATTTT	CASRGAGFTHTQYF
NA	TRBV6-1	TRBJ2-2	NA	TGTGCCAGCAGCGGACGGGGACCCACCGGGGAGCTGTTTTTT	CASSGRGPTGELFF
once	TRBV5-1	TRBJ1-6	NA	TGTGCCAGCAGCTTGGCTACAGGGACGCCAGGAGATTCACCCCTCCACTTT	CASSLATGTPGDSPLHF
NA	TRBV5-4	TRBJ2-1	NA	TGTGCCAGCAGCGACCGGCTCCTCACGAAATACAATGAGCAGTTCTTC	CASSDRLLTKYNEQFF
NA	TRBV4-1	TRBJ1-2	NA	TGCGCCAGCAGCCAAGGGGCTGACGTTAACTATGGCTACACCTTC	CASSQGADVNYGYTF
few	TRBV19	TRBJ1-1	NA	TGTGCCAGTAGTACCAATGGGGTTCAGAGAGCTTTCTTT	CASSTNGVQRAFF
NA	TRBV5-1	TRBJ2-1	TRBD1	TGCGCCAGCAGCGAAGGGGACAGGAGCTCCTACAATGAGCAGTTCTTC	CASSEGDRSSYNEQFF
few	TRBV2	TRBJ1-2	NA	TGTGCCAGCAGTAAGGGGAGCTACACCTTC	CASSKGSYTF
NA	TRBV9	TRBJ2-1	TRBD2	TGTGCCAGCAGCGTAGTCCCTAGCGGGAAAAACAATGAGCAGTTCTTC	CASSVVPSGKNNEQFF
NA	TRBV28	TRBJ2-5	TRBD2	TGTGCCAGCGATGCGGGAGAATTGGAGACCCAGTACTTC	CASDAGELETQYF
NA	TRBV11-2	TRBJ1-3	NA	TGTGCCAGCAGCCATTACGACACCATATATTTT	CASSHYDTIYF
NA	TRBV5-1	TRBJ2-3	TRBD2	TGCGCCAGCAGCTTGGGGGCTAGCGGGGTAACAGATACGCAGTATTTT	CASSLGASGVTDTQYF
NA	TRBV7-2	TRBJ2-4	TRBD2	TGTGCCAGCAGCTTAGCTAGCGGGAGGAACATTCAGTACTTC	CASSLASGRNIQYF
NA	TRBV19	TRBJ1-3	NA	TGTGCCAGTACCAGCATTGGACAGCCTCGAGACACCATATATTTT	CASTSIGQPRDTIYF
NA	TRBV19	TRBJ1-1	NA	TGTGCCAGTAGTAACGGGGCGTGGGACCCTGAAGCTTTCTTT	CASSNGAWDPEAFF
NA	TRBV5-1	TRBJ2-1	NA	TGCGCCAGCAGCTTGGCGGCTTCCATGGGCAATGAGCAGTTCTTC	CASSLAASMGNEQFF
NA	TRBV7-2	TRBJ1-2	NA	TGTGCCAGCAGCAAACCCGGGAGTAACTATGGCTACACCTTC	CASSKPGSNYGYTF
NA	TRBV5-1	TRBJ2-5	TRBD2	TGCGCCAGCAGAACAGGACTAGCGGGACCCCAAGAGACCCAGTACTTC	CASRTGLAGPQETQYF
NA	TRBV28	TRBJ1-2	NA	TGTGCCAGCAGTCCCGCCGACAGGTACTATGGCTACACCTTC	CASSPADRYYGYTF
NA	TRBV11-2	TRBJ2-7	NA	TGTGCCAGCTCAAGATCTGGGAGTTCCCTCTCCTACGAGCAGTACTTC	CASSRSGSSLSYEQYF
NA	TRBV10-3	TRBJ2-3	NA	TGTGCCATTCTAGCTGTTCGCACAGATACGCAGTATTTT	CAILAVRTDTQYF
NA	TRBV6-1	TRBJ2-3	NA	TGTGCCAGCAGGAGGACAGATACGCAGTATTTT	CASRRTDTQYF
once	TRBV5-1	TRBJ2-5	NA	TGCGCCAGCAGCTTGTTTCAAGGACAGAAAGAGACCCAGTACTTC	CASSLFQGQKETQYF
once	TRBV18	TRBJ2-2	NA	TGTGCCAGCTCACCGCCCGGACGGGCGAACACCGGGGAGCTGTTTTTT	CASSPPGRANTGELFF
once	TRBV21-1	TRBJ2-7	NA	TGTGCCAGCAGCAAAGAAGGGACATTTCCCTACGAGCAGTACTTC	CASSKEGTFPYEQYF
NA	TRBV6-5	TRBJ1-5	NA	TGTGCCAGCAGTTACGATGGGAATCAGCCCCAGCATTTT	CASSYDGNQPQHF
NA	TRBV11-2	TRBJ2-7	NA	TGTGCCAGCAGCCTAGCCGCCTACGAGCAGTACTTC	CASSLAAYEQYF
NA	TRBV5-1	TRBJ2-2	TRBD2	TGCGCCAGCAGCTTGCGGCCAGCGGGAGACACCGGGGAGCTGTTTTTT	CASSLRPAGDTGELFF
few	TRBV2	TRBJ2-2	TRBD1	TGTGCCAGCAGGGGGCCGGGACAGGGGACCGGGGAGCTGTTTTTT	CASRGPGQGTGELFF
NA	TRBV7-8	TRBJ2-7	TRBD2	TGTGCCAGCAGCTTAGCTCTAGCGGGGGTCTCCGAGCAGTACTTC	CASSLALAGVSEQYF
NA	TRBV6-4	TRBJ2-1	NA	TGTGCCATCAGTGGTACCAATAATGAGCAGTTCTTC	CAISGTNNEQFF
NA	TRBV28	TRBJ1-2	NA	TGTGCCAGCACAGGGGCAGATGGCTACACCTTC	CASTGADGYTF
few	TRBV6-1	TRBJ1-2	NA	TGTGCCAGCAGTGAAGAATCGGGACGGAACTATGGCTACACCTTC	CASSEESGRNYGYTF
NA	TRBV7-9	TRBJ2-3	NA	TGTGCCAGCAGCCCCGTTCTAGATACGCAGTATTTT	CASSPVLDTQYF
NA	TRBV7-8	TRBJ1-1	TRBD1	TGTGCCAGCAGCTACACGACAGGGGGCAACACTGAAGCTTTCTTT	CASSYTTGGNTEAFF
NA	TRBV7-3	TRBJ1-2	NA	TGTGCCAGCAGCTTAGGAAGGAGCTATGGCTACACCTTC	CASSLGRSYGYTF
once	TRBV11-3	TRBJ2-3	NA	TGTGCCAGCAAATCTTCTGGGCCAGGAGCCACAGATACGCAGTATTTT	CASKSSGPGATDTQYF
NA	TRBV14	TRBJ2-1	TRBD2	TGTGCCAGCAGCGCATGGCGGGAGCGAAATGAGCAGTTCTTC	CASSAWRERNEQFF
NA	TRBV9	TRBJ2-6	NA	TGTGCCAGCAGCGGGGGGATCTCTGGGGCCAACGTCCTGACTTTC	CASSGGISGANVLTF
NA	TRBV5-6	TRBJ1-2	NA	TGTGCCAGCAGCTTGTATGGGGGCTACACCTTC	CASSLYGGYTF